This TCR beta chain was captured by sequencing in a study of post-analysis software for immune sequencing data (dated by TCRdb to between 2015 and 2017). With regard to the full study: Recorded disease courses included relapsing-remitting, secondary progressive and progressive-relapsing multiple sclerosis, with some patients lacking subtype annotation. The multiple sclerosis patient repertoires were compared with approximately 11 previously published healthy control repertoires from donors aged about 6 to 28 years. A subset of samples was prepared in parallel using single-end sample barcoding, then pooled and co-amplified after Illumina adapter ligation. What the authors observed across the whole study: The control group was slightly older than the multiple sclerosis patient group. Compared with controls, multiple sclerosis patients had significantly lower normalized Chao1 diversity, a finding suggesting substantial peripheral T-cell clonal expansion. Direct clustering with F measure showed strong co-clustering of samples prepared in the same batch, prompting a batch-effect correction. Roughly 5 TRBV segments, including TRBV5-6, TRBV5-1 and TRBV20-1, were significantly more frequent in patients than controls.

Receptors were amplified or captured by PCR. The sample was run on an Illumina HiSeq 2500. To reduce PCR and sequencing biases, unique molecular identifiers were built into the TCR beta cDNA libraries. Every 1 to 10 million input T cells yielded approximately 500,000 cDNA molecules, meaning each molecule approximated one T cell. The same protocol used for the earlier healthy control dataset was applied to prepare and sequence the patient libraries. Within a given batch, samples were prepared together, multiplexed and sequenced on the same HiSeq lane. The source study handled its data this way. Raw barcoded reads were processed with MIGEC, and single-read molecular identifier groups were discarded before consensus assembly and CDR3 extraction. VDJtools was used for post-analysis of the clonotype tables, with diversity normalized by down-sampling every dataset to the smallest sample size. Repertoire overlap clustering matched CDR3 amino acid but not nucleotide sequences to correct batch-related cross-sample contamination. TCRdb itself trimmed the public reads at Q25 with fastp, ran MiXCR and retained productive beta chains. Every distinct CDR3 protein forms one entry, paired with its most common genes and DNA. The V and J calls and clone size come from TCRdb's table, not from the authors' own analysis. For this sample there are some 450,000 distinct CDR3 sequences; over 35% appear just once. The ten top clones hold 9% to 14% of the sample.

This clonotype was picked up a small number of times. No cognate antigen has been identified for it. No base quality information exists; no much larger clone differs at one position. V is pared back by 4 bases and J by 4 bases, with 10 bases lying between the germline termini. The CDR3 spans 13 residues, from the cysteine through the phenylalanine. Solely the CDR3 DNA is kept, with 39 bases framed from the first base. Reading the germline V gene gives CDR1 SGHRS and CDR2 YFSETQ. TCR beta repertoires were profiled from peripheral blood of approximately 13 young patients with multiple sclerosis to demonstrate the VDJtools post-analysis software. Multiple sclerosis patients were children and adolescents aged roughly 6 to 16 years.

Sequencing was carried out using blood. The chain couples TRBV5-1 to TRBJ2-3, and the D gene may be TRBD2, 5 bases matching. The clonotype was recovered from a girl aged 5-17 years with multiple sclerosis. The nucleotides read TGCGCCAGCAGCCCGGACGGGGCAGATACGCAGTATTTT. It encodes CASSPDGADTQYF.